This TCR beta chain appears in the sequencing data of a study of cytomegalovirus exposure and HLA in healthy donors (dated by TCRdb to about 2017). For context, the study as a whole: An earlier analysis of roughly 500 of the donors reported about 290 Gb of sequence data and some 120 million unique TCR beta sequences from about 180 million T cells. Roughly 300 gigabases of sequencing data and roughly 81 million unique TCR sequences made up an early release that covered several hundred HLA-typed donors. The genetic ancestry cluster associated with self-reported Caucasian donors included 81% of the roughly 400 genotyped donors. The study aimed to test whether signatures of past pathogen exposure could be identified by cataloging public T cell receptors. The study profiled the T cell repertoires of around 700 subjects by immunosequencing and related them to cytomegalovirus serostatus. In addition to the first cohort of about 650 subjects, a separate validation cohort of approximately 130 different subjects was used. To predict cytomegalovirus infection status, the study combined high-throughput TCR immunosequencing, statistical association of individual TCRs with disease status, and machine learning. A later analysis re-examined previously published TCR beta repertoires from more than 600 donors and added high-resolution HLA genotyping to investigate patterns of TCR occurrence. Rather than drawing on any new phenotypic data, the later analysis identified candidate immune exposures from TCR beta sequences and the way those sequences occurred across donors. An earlier analysis of 587 of the donors used high-throughput TCR beta sequencing to judge whether each TCR beta V gene segment behaved as functional or pseudogenic. Donor age, sex, ethnicity and CMV serostatus were compiled together with the repertoire data. A later genetic analysis used genome-wide SNP genotypes for about 55% of the 666 donors, treating that subset as a discovery cohort. All discovery cohort repertoires had been generated on a single sequencing platform. Class I and class II HLA loci were covered by the typing at four-digit resolution. The number of donors typed differed by locus, with 629-630 for A, B, C, DRB1 and DQB1, around 560 for DQA1, 600 to 610 for DPA1, and some 470 for DPB1. Roughly 5 DR-DQ haplotypes were handled as single units for association and clustering because linkage in the cohort was strong. Among over 350 genotyped donors of the cohort, an average of roughly 240,000 unique TCR beta nucleotide sequences were sequenced per donor, roughly a sixth of them non-productive. The research as a whole found: A few of the identified cytomegalovirus-associated TCR beta chains were confirmed in vitro to be specific for cytomegalovirus antigens. The study listed 150 to 200 TCR beta chains as associated with cytomegalovirus. A further reported finding was that TCR beta sequences accurately predicted the HLA-A and HLA-B alleles for most subjects in the first cohort. When HLA alleles, especially DR and DQ, strongly co-occurred, attributing TCR associations to individual alleles was difficult. Most TCR sequences were observed very rarely across donors, whereas some public TCRs were present in many individuals. The presence/absence analyses assumed that sequencing depth was roughly uniform across donors, and that assumption may not be true. An earlier analysis of approximately 590 of the donors showed that most TCR beta V segments appeared in productive rearrangements either about 90% or about 30% of the time, which broadly matched IMGT annotations. A later analysis found that TCR association rates varied across HLA loci, with DRB1 alleles showing the most associated TCRs and HLA-C alleles the fewest. Compared with the roughly 670-donor mean, donors in an Asian-associated ancestry cluster had fewer N-insertions in productive TCRs, according to a later genetic analysis. Linkage disequilibrium might explain the correlated functional status among segregating V segments, but an unknown experimental factor could not be ruled out. Because counts were too low, about 18 rarely observed V segments, including chromosome 9 orphons, were excluded from the earlier analysis of fewer than 650 of the donors. Because HLA typing was missing for some donors at each locus, association tests included only the typed subset. A later genetic analysis associated a missense DCLRE1C variant with V-gene and J-gene trimming of TCR beta chains, and an independent cohort replicated the association. Several of the top co-occurrence clusters appeared to be linked to parvovirus B19, influenza, CMV and Epstein-Barr virus, according to a later analysis. It was suggested by the authors that the approach could potentially be generalized to other disease states and immunological phenotypes. This cohort had only TCR beta chains sequenced, and the lack of alpha or paired-chain data limited which features could be detected. The sequencing pipeline was judged likely to have produced a cluster of highly shared sequence variants as a technical artifact. A later analysis found that HLA-associated TCR beta chains were more clonally expanded and had lower generation probabilities than equally common non-associated chains. In both the original and validation cohorts, the classifier was reported to diagnose cytomegalovirus status with high specificity and sensitivity. In a later analysis, more than 15,000 TCR beta sequences were associated with specific HLA alleles at a false discovery rate of 0.05. CMV serostatus was the only immune exposure information available for the cohort. In a later analysis, most CMV-associated TCR beta chains were found to appear HLA-restricted, with HLA associations seemingly driven largely by CMV exposure.

Libraries were prepared through the immunoSEQ multiplex PCR assay. For the multiplex PCR, a mixture combining 60 forward primers for TCR Vbeta segments and 13 reverse primers for TCR Jbeta segments was used. A multiplex PCR assay on genomic DNA amplified the CDR3 region of rearranged TCR beta genes. The Illumina HiSeq System was used to sequence the amplified TCR beta libraries as 87-base-pair reads. The authors' pipeline ran thus. A later analysis counted approximately 76 million unique TCR beta chains across the 666 repertoires, and roughly 11 million of these chains were shared by at least two donors. To remove PCR and sequencing errors, raw reads were error-corrected and collapsed into unique sequences using a nearest-neighbor algorithm that merged closely related sequences. V, D and J gene segments were assigned by aligning CDR3 sequences to IMGT reference sequences. For a sequence to be retained, at least a six-nucleotide match to both a V gene segment and a J gene segment was required. Rearrangements were classified as productive when the CDR3 lacked stop codons and remained in frame with V and J, and all other rearrangements were classified as non-productive. Following IMGT convention, CDR3 was defined as the stretch from the second conserved V-encoded cysteine to the conserved J-encoded phenylalanine. Sequences without an unambiguous match to a single V gene segment were excluded from the earlier analysis of 587 of the donors. An earlier analysis of a few hundred of the donors classified V segments as functional when productive rearrangements were above 56.7% and as segregating when the standard deviation between donors was above 5%. A statistical classification framework was built for diagnosing cytomegalovirus status from the catalog of TCR beta chain sequences. V and J gene assignment, in a later analysis, came from comparing TCR nucleotide sequences with IMGT/GENE-DB human TR gene sequences. The TCRdist pipeline was used in a later analysis to assign CDR3 sequences and most-parsimonious VDJ recombination scenarios. In a later analysis, every TCR beta chain was defined by the combination of its CDR3 amino acid sequence and its V-gene family, and reads without a unique V-gene family were dropped. In a later analysis, several hundred highly shared, low-generation-probability nucleotide sequences were removed to address suspected cross-contamination and a sequencing artifact. For each public chain, a later analysis derived a clonal expansion index from normalized ranks of inferred template counts within each repertoire. In a later analysis, generation probabilities were computed with a VDJ recombination model fitted to out-of-frame rearrangements, and the resulting probabilities were checked against IGoR. In a later analysis, TCR-TCR, TCR-HLA and TCR-CMV co-occurrence was scored with hypergeometric tests, and a repertoire-size bias correction was applied to TCR pairs. A later analysis estimated false discovery rates by permuting HLA or CMV assignments 20 times. In a later analysis, co-occurring TCRs were grouped using DBSCAN, and TCRdist sequence similarity was added for clustering within HLA-allele-positive subsets. Co-occurrence clustering excluded repertoires with fewer than 30,000 or more than 120,000 public chains, plus five with anomalous nucleotide sharing. What TCRdb holds here is the immuneACCESS table cut down to in-frame rearrangements. Part of the clones is not present; checked against another copy, under half of the missing clones reflect an unresolved V gene, and the others are unexplained. The V and J calls and clone size come from that table; D and trimming were worked out from the DNA. The sample table lists about 130,000 clones, approximately 17% of them with a count of one. 2.5% to 3% of the sample is taken by the ten largest.

Details on this clone: The specificity of this receptor is unknown. No much larger clone exists at a distance of one base, and base qualities are not known.

The cohort consisted of approximately 690 healthy bone marrow donors. At the time of sampling, every cohort member was nominally healthy, though immune exposures that went unrecorded were likely present. The donor was CMV seropositive and was included in the group of 290 or so seropositive cohort members. A peripheral blood sample was provided by each donor, and peripheral blood mononuclear cells were used for TCR beta sequencing. The Qiagen DNeasy Blood Extraction Kit was used to extract genomic DNA from the blood cell samples. The sequence was collected from a female donor in good health and CMV-seropositive. Source material: PBMCs.

The DNA sequence reads TGCGCCAGCAGCTTGGTACCCGGCAGGTCAGAGACCCAGTACTTC. It specifies CASSLVPGRSETQYF. The chain couples TRBV5-1 to TRBJ2-5, with the D gene not confidently named. CDR1 is given as SGHRS and CDR2 as YFSETQ, both from the germline V gene. From the cysteine through the phenylalanine, the CDR3 covers 15 amino acids. Left in the record is the CDR3 DNA by itself, 45 bases read in frame from the first base. Between the V and J ends, shortened by 0 bases and 4 bases respectively, the junction contains 13 bases.